This T cell receptor beta chain was found in a study of T cell repertoires in cytomegalovirus infection. For the study at large: CMV epitopes that were recently identified and HLA-C-restricted were used alongside well-studied HLA-B-restricted ones. Both CMV infection and a matching HLA type were indicated by public TCR beta signatures.

As concerns this clonotype: Its antigen remains unidentified.

V was shortened by 4 bases and J by 3 bases, with 10 bases between the two germline ends. The CDR3 has 13 residues. Germline loops: CDR1 MNHNY, CDR2 SVGAGI (reference sequence). TCRdb re-derived calls from the reads in MiXCR, one entry per CDR3 protein. The sample holds tens of thousands of distinct CDR3 sequences, roughly 21% seen once. The study's findings and limits: Ex vivo responses were dominated by HLA-C-restricted CMV-specific TCR beta clonotypes.

The sequence was collected from a human donor in good health (CMV status not recorded). Some clones in this sample may be carry-over from other donors' samples. The chain employs TRBV6-6 and TRBJ2-7; D not certain. Sequencing was performed on CD8+ T cells from cultured PBMCs, taken from culture after CMV antigen stimulation. CDR3 DNA sequence: TGTGCCAGCAGTTCCACTCTCTACTACGAGCAGTACTTC. Translated: CASSSTLYYEQYF.